This entry concerns a single TCR beta chain. Only in-frame clones appear in the TCRdb table, and some are missing; sequencing was by immunoSEQ multiplex PCR. The sample carries around 70,000 clones, approximately 91% recorded once. The sample is drawn from a study of T cell changes during pregnancy in multiple sclerosis. V lost 5 bases, J lost 2 bases, and 5 bases stayed unmatched. Germline CDR1 SGHRS, CDR2 YFSETQ. The CDR3 loop spans 14 amino acids. V is TRBV5-1 and J is TRBJ2-3; 7 nucleotides match TRBD1. This sequence originates from a female donor with multiple sclerosis, enrolled in a pregnancy study. The sample here was peripheral blood, taken in the third trimester of pregnancy. CDR3 nucleotide sequence: TGCGCCAGCAGGCTGGGACAGTCCACAGATACGCAGTATTTT. Protein product: CASRLGQSTDTQYF.